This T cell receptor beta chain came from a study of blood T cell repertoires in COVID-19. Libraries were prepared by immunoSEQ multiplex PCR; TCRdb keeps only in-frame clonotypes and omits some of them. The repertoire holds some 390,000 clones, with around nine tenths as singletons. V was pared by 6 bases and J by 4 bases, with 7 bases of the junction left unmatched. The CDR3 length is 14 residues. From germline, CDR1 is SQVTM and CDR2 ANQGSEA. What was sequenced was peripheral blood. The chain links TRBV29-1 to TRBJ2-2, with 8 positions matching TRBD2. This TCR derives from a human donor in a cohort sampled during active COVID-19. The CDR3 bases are TGCAGCGTCTCCTTAGCGGGGAGCACCGGGGAGCTGTTTTTT. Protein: CSVSLAGSTGELFF.